Sequencing of this TCR beta chain was carried out in a study of siplizumab effects on memory and regulatory T cells (dated by TCRdb to between 2018 and 2020). Regarding the research as a whole: The study examined how the anti-CD2 antibody siplizumab affects alloreactive T-cell subsets in allogeneic mixed lymphocyte reactions built from human PBMCs.

To prepare the library, the immunoSEQ multiplex PCR assay was applied. About 10^5 TCR templates per sample were assayed by the deep sequencing platform. Genomic DNA extracted from sorted T cells was used for TCRbeta CDR3 sequencing. As for how the authors treated the data: Clonal analysis of TCRbeta CDR3 data was done in the R programming language. Unstimulated samples were compared with post-reaction CFSE-low samples to define alloreactive CD4+ and CD8+ clones. Alloreactive CD4+ clones were assigned to regulatory or non-regulatory origin by matching sequences to sorted unstimulated Treg and non-Treg repertoires. In its TCRdb copy, this immuneACCESS table keeps in-frame sequences only and misses some clones. Where compared with another copy, unresolved V genes explain less than half of these, and the others have no known cause. V and J calls and clone size are as listed in that table; D and trimming were resolved from the DNA. The sample table records some 97,000 clones; around 90% of these occur just once. Of the sample, around 0.77% falls within the top ten clones.

Overall study outcomes, separate from this receptor: Unstimulated naive T cells appeared to be more diverse than memory T cells, and naive cells seemed to make a substantial contribution to the alloresponse. No functional confirmation was obtained for the suppressive function of proliferating Tregs from siplizumab cultures. The cumulative frequency of alloreactive sequences traceable to unstimulated CD4+ memory T cells was significantly reduced by siplizumab. Among mappable alloreactive CD4+ clones, an average Treg-derived fraction of almost 70% was observed with siplizumab, compared with roughly 27% in control reactions. Because sequences below about 10^-5 frequency were poorly captured, only a minor fraction of alloreactive clones could be mapped to unstimulated subsets. For roughly 80-96% of proliferating CD4+ or CD8+ clones, no naive or memory phenotype could be assigned.

This clone was seen a handful of times. Its antigen is not yet known. The record has no base qualities; no much larger clone is one base away. Sorted unstimulated T cells and proliferating T cells recovered from mixed lymphocyte reactions were subjected to TCRbeta CDR3 sequencing. Fresh whole blood from approximately ten HLA-typed healthy donors was used to isolate PBMCs. To map where alloreactive clones came from, CD4+ regulatory T cells in the unstimulated state were FACS-sorted. V was cut back by 6 bases and J by 6 bases, leaving a gap of 27 bases between them. The CDR3 starts with the cysteine, ends with the phenylalanine, and has 17 residues. Of all the DNA, just the CDR3 is kept, 51 bases in frame from base 1. As encoded in the germline V gene, CDR1 is MDHEN while CDR2 is SYDVKM.

The clonotype was recovered from a human donor in good health. The sequence joins TRBV28 to TRBJ2-7; too little of a D gene remains to name it. Sequencing used Tregs sorted from blood. The CDR3 here reads CASRPLGKRFSSGEQYF. The DNA sequence reads TGTGCCAGCAGACCATTAGGCAAGAGGTTTTCTTCGGGCGAGCAGTACTTC.